These 18 T cell receptor beta chains were sequenced from one sample in a study of blood T cell repertoires in COVID-19. Sequencing was performed with immunoSEQ multiplex PCR; in TCRdb, only in-frame clones are kept and a portion is missing. Of roughly 150,000 clones in the sample, about nine tenths were seen once. The sample was peripheral blood. Source of these receptors: a man in his 60s with active or convalescent COVID-19.

The V and J genes are TRBV7-9 and TRBJ1-1; no clear D gene. V lost 4 bases and J 5 bases, leaving 14 bases between the germline ends. CDR3 length: 14 residues. Germline V gene sequence: CDR1 SEHNR, CDR2 FQNEAQ (reference sequence). CDR3 sequence (DNA): TGTGCCAGCAGCTCTCCGCCGGGCGGGACTGAAGCTTTCTTT. This encodes CASSSPPGGTEAFF.

This clone appeared a single time. This sequence joins TRBV7-8 and TRBJ1-5, with D perhaps matching TRBD1 (5 bases). The V and J ends lost 2 bases and 4 bases respectively, with 12 bases between them. The CDR3 loop spans 15 amino acids. Germline-derived CDR1 and CDR2 are SGHVS and FQNEAQ. The CDR3 protein is CASSLKDTQNQPQHF. CDR3 nucleotides: TGTGCCAGCAGCTTAAAGGACACCCAGAATCAGCCCCAGCATTTT. The full variable domain, its missing parts supplied by reference TRBV7-8 and TRBJ1-5, is GAGVSQSPRYKVAKRGQDVALRCDPISGHVSLFWYQQALGQGPEFLTYFQNEAQLDKSGLPSDRFFAERPEGSVSTLKIQRTQQEDSAVYLCASSLKDTQNQPQHFGDGTRLSIL.

This clone was detected a few times. The chain combines TRBV19 with TRBJ2-7; weak D call: TRBD2 (5 bases). Deletions cut 3 bases from V and 3 bases from J, with 15 bases between. This CDR3 is built from 15 residues. Germline V lookup: CDR1 LNHDA, CDR2 SQIVND (reference sequence). CDR3 nucleotide sequence: TGTGCCAGTAGTATCCCAACAAACCGGGGCTACGAGCAGTACTTC. Translation: CASSIPTNRGYEQYF.

J is TRBJ1-5 and V is TRBV28, with a tentative D call TRBD1 (5 bases). CDR3 length equals 15 residues. Germline CDR1 MDHEN, CDR2 SYDVKM. Trimming pared 5 bases from V and 2 bases from J, leaving 13 bases between. CDR3 nucleotides: TGTGCCAGCAGTGCACAGGTTGGGGGCAATCAGCCCCAGCATTTT. Protein sequence: CASSAQVGGNQPQHF.

The chain couples TRBV5-1 to TRBJ1-2; 8 bases agree with TRBD1. Germline-derived CDR1 and CDR2 are SGHRS and YFSETQ. The CDR3 contains 14 residues. V lost 6 bases to trimming and J lost 1 base; unmatched junction nucleotides: 5. CDR3 loop: CASMGTGDNYGYTF. The CDR3 DNA is TGCGCCAGCATGGGGACAGGAGATAACTATGGCTACACCTTC.

The V and J genes are TRBV27 and TRBJ1-3, with a weak D call TRBD1 (5 bases). Germline-derived CDR1 and CDR2 are MNHEY and SMNVEV (reference sequence). This CDR3 has 15 residues. Deletions cut 10 bases from V and 0 bases from J, with 16 bases between. In DNA, the CDR3 is TGTGCCACCGCCCCACGGACACCCTCTGGAAACACCATATATTTT. Protein: CATAPRTPSGNTIYF.

A single count supports this clone. The chain uses TRBV28 and TRBJ1-2; perhaps TRBD1 as D (5 bases). Germline V gene lookup returns CDR1 MDHEN and CDR2 SYDVKM. This CDR3 has 14 amino acids. V was trimmed by 3 bases and J by 4 bases, leaving 12 bases between them. The CDR3 DNA sequence: TGTGCCAGCAGTTTGTCCGGGGGACTCTATGGCTACACCTTC. Its translation is CASSLSGGLYGYTF.

The rearrangement uses TRBV19 and TRBJ1-2; no reliable D call. V lost 4 bases and J lost 2, with 11 bases in between. The CDR3 is 14 amino acids. Germline CDR1 is LNHDA and CDR2 is SQIVND (reference sequence). The CDR3 region is CASSRPPENYGYTF. CDR3 bases: TGTGCCAGTAGTAGGCCGCCGGAGAACTATGGCTACACCTTC.

The chain joins TRBV19 to TRBJ1-1; 7 positions agree with TRBD1. V was clipped by 5 bases and J by 3 bases; unmatched bases: 3. The CDR3 runs to 13 residues. The germline CDR1 and CDR2 sequences are LNHDA and SQIVND (reference sequence). The CDR3 DNA is TGTGCCAGTAGTGGACAGGCGGACACTGAAGCTTTCTTT. It translates to CASSGQADTEAFF.

The rearrangement joins TRBV11-3 to TRBJ1-3; D unresolved. The CDR3 totals 15 residues. CDR1 and CDR2 (germline): SGHNT, YENEEA. Trimming removed 5 bases from V and 0 bases from J, with 11 bases in between. The CDR3: CASSPRGVSGNTIYF. Here the CDR3 DNA reads TGTGCCAGCAGCCCCCGGGGTGTCTCTGGAAACACCATATATTTT. The complete variable domain, with remaining parts taken from reference TRBV11-3 and TRBJ1-3, reads EAGVVQSPRYKIIEKKQPVAFWCNPISGHNTLYWYLQNLGQGPELLIRYENEEAVDDSQLPKDRFSAERLKGVDSTLKIQPAELGDSAVYLCASSPRGVSGNTIYFGEGSWLTVV.

The V gene is TRBV25-1, the J gene TRBJ1-2; D is unresolved. Germline V gene sequence: CDR1 MGHDK, CDR2 SYGVNS. The CDR3 extends over 14 amino acids. Trimming stripped 3 bases from V and 0 bases from J, with 8 bases between. CDR3 protein: CASSDLRSNYGYTF. The CDR3 DNA reads TGTGCCAGCAGTGATCTTCGTTCTAACTATGGCTACACCTTC.

This rearrangement joins TRBV7-8 to TRBJ1-1; 7 bases are shared with TRBD1. The CDR3 covers 18 residues. Germline trimming cut 8 bases from V and 0 bases from J; bases unmatched to any gene: 18. The V gene's germline CDR1 is SGHVS and CDR2 FQNEAQ. The CDR3 nucleotides read TGTGCCAGCCGTAAGGGGCACAGGGGACGCCTGGTGAACACTGAAGCTTTCTTT. The encoded protein is CASRKGHRGRLVNTEAFF.

This rearrangement joins TRBV6-5 to TRBJ2-7; D ambiguous. Per germline, CDR1 MNHEY and CDR2 SVGAGI. This CDR3 comprises 10 residues. Deletions cut 10 bases from V and 7 bases from J, with 11 bases between. The CDR3 region is CATLAWEQYF. For the CDR3, the DNA is TGTGCCACCCTGGCCTGGGAGCAGTACTTC.

The rearrangement joins TRBV29-1 to TRBJ1-2, with 8 positions matching TRBD1. This CDR3 contains 12 residues. Per germline, CDR1 SQVTM and CDR2 ANQGSEA. The junction had 3 bases not matched to a gene; V was cut back by 6 bases and J by 3 bases. Written as DNA, the CDR3 is TGCAGCGTAGAGGACAGGGACTATGGCTACACCTTC. This sequence encodes CSVEDRDYGYTF.

The rearrangement links TRBV23-1 to TRBJ2-3, with D possibly matching TRBD2 (6 bases). TRBV23-1 is classed as an ORF, of uncertain function. The CDR3 contains 16 residues. V lost 11 bases and J 1 base, leaving 22 bases between the germline ends. CDR3 bases: TGCGCCGTTCTCCGGCCGGGGGTTGTTTGCACAGATACGCAGTATTTT. This codes for CAVLRPGVVCTDTQYF.

This sequence joins TRBV7-9 and TRBJ2-1, with 9 bases identical to TRBD2. Germline loops: CDR1 SEHNR, CDR2 FQNEAQ (reference sequence). The CDR3 spans 18 residues. Unmatched junction bases numbered 15, after V lost 4 bases and J lost 5 bases. CDR3 coding DNA: TGTGCCAGCAGCTCGAGACTAGCGGCCGGTGGATGGAACAATGAGCAGTTCTTC. This sequence encodes CASSSRLAAGGWNNEQFF.

The chain combines TRBV5-1 with TRBJ2-2, with 9 bases fitting TRBD1. V was clipped by 0 bases and J by 7 bases; unmatched bases: 7. There are 16 residues in the CDR3. Looked up from germline, CDR1 is SGHRS and CDR2 is YFSETQ. The CDR3 DNA reads TGCGCCAGCAGCTTGGAAGGGGACAGGGAAAACGGGGAGCTGTTTTTT. This sequence encodes CASSLEGDRENGELFF.

The chain is built from TRBV5-6 and TRBJ2-7, with 9 bases matching TRBD1. V gave up 6 bases and J gave up 4 bases; unmatched junction bases: 11. The length of the CDR3 is 15 residues. In germline, CDR1 is SGHDT, CDR2 YYEEEE. CDR3 region: CASINLQGARYEQYF. Written as DNA, the CDR3 is TGTGCCAGCATCAACCTACAGGGGGCGAGGTACGAGCAGTACTTC.